This T cell receptor beta chain was sequenced for a study of OX40 agonist ivuxolimab in advanced cancers. From germline, CDR1 is SGHNT and CDR2 YENEEA. The CDR3 totals 11 residues. The V end was cut by 6 bases, the J end by 7 bases, with 9 bases between. Method: immunoSEQ multiplex PCR; TCRdb's copy keeps in-frame clones and lacks some. The profile shows under 20,000 clones, more than 70% of them singletons. This chain joins TRBV11-3 and TRBJ1-1; weak D call: TRBD1 (5 bases). Sequencing used CD4+ or CD8+ T cells sorted from blood, obtained in a trial of the OX40 agonist ivuxolimab. This receptor was identified in an adult with an advanced solid tumor such as melanoma, head and neck, liver or kidney cancer. This CDR3 is CASRSQGEAFF. The CDR3 bases are TGTGCCAGCAGGAGCCAGGGTGAAGCTTTCTTT.